This passage covers 20 T cell receptor beta chains from one sample sequenced in a study of T-cell memory formation after mild COVID-19. TCRdb used MiXCR to reprocess the 5' RACE reads, holding one entry per CDR3 protein. In the table there are under 200,000 distinct CDR3 sequences, under 15% of which are singletons. Sequencing was performed on PBMCs or a T cell subset sorted from them (not recorded which). The receptors were sampled from a man younger than 30 who had mild COVID-19 (a few samples of this study predate the infection). Cell type and time point are not known.

This clonotype was counted ten times or more. This rearrangement joins TRBV20-1 to TRBJ2-7; perhaps D is TRBD1 or TRBD2 (5 bases each). The V end was cut by 2 bases, the J end by 6 bases, with 17 bases between. The CDR3 spans 14 residues. Per the germline V gene, CDR1 is DFQATT and CDR2 is SNEGSKA (reference sequence). The CDR3 loop is CSARSGGEVFEQYV. The DNA of the CDR3 is TGCAGTGCTAGAAGTGGGGGTGAAGTTTTCGAGCAGTACGTC.

This clonotype was detected a few times. V gene TRBV25-1 combines with J gene TRBJ2-7; D might be TRBD1 (5 bases). Germline loops: CDR1 MGHDK, CDR2 SYGVNS. V lost 3 bases and J lost 6, with 6 bases in between. CDR3 size: 11 residues. CDR3 sequence reads: CASSDRVEQYF. The CDR3 DNA reads as TGTGCCAGCAGTGACAGGGTCGAGCAGTACTTC.

The chain combines TRBV6-5 with TRBJ2-7; D is perhaps TRBD1 (7 bases). V was shortened by 6 bases and J by 7 bases, with 19 bases between the two germline ends. The CDR3 is made up of 14 amino acids. Germline V CDR1 and CDR2: MNHEY, SVGAGI. The CDR3 loop reads CASSPGQARGEQYV. Here the CDR3 DNA reads TGTGCCAGCAGCCCCGGACAGGCACGGGGGGAGCAGTACGTC.

The genes are TRBV12-3 or TRBV12-4 and TRBJ1-1; tentatively, D is TRBD1 (6 bases). This CDR3 region has 15 residues. Trimming took 2 bases from V and 4 from J, leaving 14 bases between them. CDR3: CASSLLQGRGTEAFF. The CDR3 coding sequence is TGTGCCAGCAGTTTACTACAGGGAAGAGGCACTGAAGCTTTCTTT.

The rearrangement links TRBV5-6 to TRBJ1-2, with unresolved D. CDR3 length: 13 residues. V was pared by 2 bases and J by 6 bases, with 11 bases between. Germline values: CDR1 SGHDT, CDR2 YYEEEE. The CDR3 loop is CASSLLWGDGYTF. DNA of the CDR3: TGTGCCAGCAGCTTACTCTGGGGAGATGGCTACACCTTC.

The rearrangement joins TRBV7-2 to TRBJ1-1; tentatively, D is TRBD1 (6 bases). Trimming removed 5 bases at V and 5 bases at J, with 12 bases between. Germline V gene lookup returns CDR1 SGHTA and CDR2 FQGNSA. The CDR3 contains 13 residues. The CDR3 loop reads CASSTVDRTEAFF. The CDR3 coding sequence is TGTGCCAGCAGCACTGTCGACAGGACTGAAGCTTTCTTT. Looking up the rest from reference TRBV7-2 and TRBJ1-1 gives the full variable domain: GAGVSQSPSNKVTEKGKDVELRCDPISGHTALYWYRQSLGQGLEFLIYFQGNSAPDKSGLPSDRFSAERTGGSVSTLTIQRTQQEDSAVYLCASSTVDRTEAFFGQGTRLTVV.

This rearrangement joins TRBV6-6 to TRBJ2-3; 7 bases fit TRBD2. CDR3 size: 13 residues. The ends lost 7 bases at V and 2 bases at J; junction bases unmatched: 3. Germline V gene sequence: CDR1 MNHNY, CDR2 SVGAGI (reference sequence). The CDR3 coding sequence is TGTGCCAGCACCGGGACTACCACAGATACGCAGTATTTT. Encoded protein: CASTGTTTDTQYF.

This chain links TRBV12-3 or TRBV12-4 with TRBJ2-5, with D perhaps being TRBD1 or TRBD2 (5 bases each). This CDR3 contains 11 residues. Trimming cost V 4 bases and J 7 bases, with 7 bases left between them. The CDR3 DNA follows: TGTGCCAGCAGTTCGAGGGGGACCCAGTACTTC. It yields the protein CASSSRGTQYF.

V and J are TRBV2 and TRBJ1-5; the D is unclear. The germline gives CDR1 SNHLY, CDR2 FYNNEI. Deletions cut 3 bases from V and 3 bases from J, with 12 bases between. The CDR3 consists of 15 residues. The CDR3 sequence: CASSDAAGYNQPQHF. CDR3 nucleotide sequence: TGTGCCAGCAGTGACGCAGCGGGCTACAATCAGCCCCAGCATTTT.

In its sample, this clonotype was seen many times. V gene TRBV20-1 combines with J gene TRBJ1-4, with D possibly being TRBD1 (5 bases). CDR3 length: 14 amino acids. CDR1 is DFQATT and CDR2 is SNEGSKA in the germline V gene (reference sequence). The germline V and J ends were trimmed by 0 bases and 8 bases, with 13 bases remaining between them. CDR3 residues: CSARDPRVEEKLFF. For the CDR3, the DNA is TGCAGTGCTAGAGATCCCAGGGTCGAAGAAAAACTGTTTTTT.

This clonotype showed up just a few times. The rearrangement uses TRBV9 and TRBJ2-1; TRBD2 agrees at 7 bases. The CDR3 contains 16 residues. The V segment lost 3 bases and the J segment 7 bases; nucleotides outside the gene matches: 13. Germline V gene lookup returns CDR1 SGDLS and CDR2 YYNGEE. The CDR3 bases are TGTGCCAGCAGCGACCTAAGCGGGGCGGCGGGAAATGAGCAGTTCTTC. It encodes CASSDLSGAAGNEQFF.

This clonotype has only a few counts. The CDR3 region is CASNRAGTPIPNEQFF. DNA of the CDR3: TGTGCCAGCAATCGAGCCGGGACCCCTATTCCCAATGAGCAGTTCTTC. The chain carries TRBV6-5 and TRBJ2-1; D tentatively fits TRBD1 or TRBD2 (5 bases each). This CDR3 region has 16 residues. The germline CDR1 and CDR2 sequences are MNHEY and SVGAGI. V lost 7 bases to trimming and J lost 6 bases, with 22 bases between them.

This chain uses TRBV20-1 with TRBJ2-2; no definite D call. There are 15 residues in the CDR3. Germline loops: CDR1 DFQATT, CDR2 SNEGSKA (reference sequence). V was cut by 5 bases and J by 3 bases, with 16 bases left in between. The CDR3 bases are TGCAGTGCTCACCGTGGCCAGCCGGACACCGGGGAGCTGTTTTTT. This translates into CSAHRGQPDTGELFF.

This rearrangement joins TRBV28 to TRBJ2-7; the D gene could be TRBD1 or TRBD2 (5 bases each). V shed 7 bases and J shed 0 bases, with 10 bases lying between them. Germline CDR1 reads MDHEN; CDR2 reads SYDVKM. The CDR3 length is 13 residues. For the CDR3, the DNA is TGTGCCAGCAACACCGGGACCTCCTACGAGCAGTACTTC. This encodes CASNTGTSYEQYF.

This clonotype has just a few counts. The CDR3 DNA sequence: TGTGCCAGCAGCTTTGCCGGGGGGAGAGCAGATACGCAGTATTTT. Encoded protein: CASSFAGGRADTQYF. The chain carries TRBV7-2 and TRBJ2-3; 7 bases agree with TRBD2. CDR1 is SGHTA, CDR2 FQGNSA, per germline. J gave up 4 bases and V 3 bases, and 7 bases lay outside the gene matches. This CDR3 has 15 amino acids.

This sequence joins TRBV20-1 and TRBJ2-1; 7 positions agree with TRBD1. The germline V gene encodes CDR1 DFQATT and CDR2 SNEGSKA (reference sequence). The CDR3 consists of 12 residues. The V gene end was trimmed by 3 bases and the J gene end by 5 bases; junction bases not matched to a gene: 1. Here the CDR3 DNA reads TGCAGTGCTAGCCAGGGGGACAATGAGCAGTTCTTC. It translates to CSASQGDNEQFF.

This clonotype was detected a few times. J is TRBJ1-6 and V is TRBV20-1; D unresolved. Germline V gene data show CDR1 as DFQATT and CDR2 as SNEGSKA (reference sequence). The ends were cut back, 5 bases at V and 0 bases at J, with 17 bases in the middle. This CDR3 has 17 residues. CDR3 nucleotides: TGCAGTGCTTCCCCGGGCGGGCCTGGCTCCTATAATTCACCCCTCCACTTT. This encodes CSASPGGPGSYNSPLHF.

V is TRBV5-6 and J is TRBJ1-6; D call uncertain. V was trimmed by 0 bases and J by 10 bases, leaving 11 bases between them. The CDR3 has 14 residues. CDR1 is SGHDT, CDR2 YYEEEE, per germline. The CDR3 coding sequence is TGTGCCAGCAGCTTGGAAGTTTGGGAATCACCCCTCCACTTT. Translating it yields CASSLEVWESPLHF.

This clonotype was found many times. The chain uses TRBV6-5 and TRBJ2-7, with a possible D match to TRBD1 (5 bases). The CDR3 runs 14 residues. Germline assignment: CDR1 MNHEY and CDR2 SVGAGI. The ends were cut back, 4 bases at V and 3 bases at J, with 13 bases in the middle. CDR3 in DNA: TGTGCCAGCAGTTCGACAGCTATCAACTACGAGCAGTACGTC. Amino acid sequence: CASSSTAINYEQYV.

The V gene is TRBV21-1, the J gene TRBJ1-5; the table gives TRBD1 as D, unverified against the DNA. TRBV21-1 is recorded as a pseudogene. This CDR3 spans 17 amino acids. CDR3 DNA: TGTGCCAGCAGCAAAGAGGCCAGAGGGGGAGGCAATCAGCCCCAGCATTTT. It encodes CASSKEARGGGNQPQHF.